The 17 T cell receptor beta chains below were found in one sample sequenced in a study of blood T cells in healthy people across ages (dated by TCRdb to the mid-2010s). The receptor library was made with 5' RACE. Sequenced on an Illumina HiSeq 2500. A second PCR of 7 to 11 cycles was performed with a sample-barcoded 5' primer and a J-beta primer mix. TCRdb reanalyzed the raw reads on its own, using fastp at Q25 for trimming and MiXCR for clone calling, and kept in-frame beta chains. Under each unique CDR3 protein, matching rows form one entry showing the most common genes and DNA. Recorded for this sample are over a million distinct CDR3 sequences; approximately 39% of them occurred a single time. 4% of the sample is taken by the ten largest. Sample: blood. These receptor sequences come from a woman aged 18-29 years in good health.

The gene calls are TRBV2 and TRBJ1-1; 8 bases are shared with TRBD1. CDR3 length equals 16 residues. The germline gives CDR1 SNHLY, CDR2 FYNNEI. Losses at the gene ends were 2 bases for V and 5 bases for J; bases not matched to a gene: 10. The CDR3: CASSETAGQGETEAFF. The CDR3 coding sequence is TGTGCCAGCAGTGAAACGGCCGGACAGGGAGAGACTGAAGCTTTCTTT.

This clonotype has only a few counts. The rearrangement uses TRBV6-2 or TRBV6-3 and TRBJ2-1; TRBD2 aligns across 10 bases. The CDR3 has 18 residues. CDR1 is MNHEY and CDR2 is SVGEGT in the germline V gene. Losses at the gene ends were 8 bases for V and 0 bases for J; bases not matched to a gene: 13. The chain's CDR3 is CASRGLAQKKSSYNEQFF. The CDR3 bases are TGTGCCAGCCGGGGACTAGCGCAAAAAAAGAGCTCCTACAATGAGCAGTTCTTC.

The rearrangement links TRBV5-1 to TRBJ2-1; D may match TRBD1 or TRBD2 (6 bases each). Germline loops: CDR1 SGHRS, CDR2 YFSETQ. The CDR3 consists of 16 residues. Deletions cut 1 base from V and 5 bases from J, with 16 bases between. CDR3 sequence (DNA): TGCGCCAGCAGCTTGCTTGGTAGGGGGGCTAACAATGAGCAGTTCTTC. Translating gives CASSLLGRGANNEQFF.

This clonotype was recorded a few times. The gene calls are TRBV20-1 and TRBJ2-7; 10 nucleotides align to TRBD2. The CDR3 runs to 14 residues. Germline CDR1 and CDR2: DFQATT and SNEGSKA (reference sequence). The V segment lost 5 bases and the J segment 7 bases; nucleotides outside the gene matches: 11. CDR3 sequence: CSALDGLAGEEQYF. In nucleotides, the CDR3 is TGCAGTGCTCTCGACGGCCTAGCGGGAGAAGAGCAGTACTTC.

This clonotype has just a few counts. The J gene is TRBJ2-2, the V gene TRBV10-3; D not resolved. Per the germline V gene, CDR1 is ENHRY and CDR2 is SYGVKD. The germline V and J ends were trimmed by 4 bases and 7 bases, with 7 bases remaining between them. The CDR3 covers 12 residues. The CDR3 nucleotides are TGTGCCATCAGTGCAGGCGTCGGGGAGCTGTTTTTT. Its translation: CAISAGVGELFF.

The DNA of the CDR3 is TGCAGTGCTAGGGGGCAGCGCCTAGAGACCCAGTACTTC. Translated, it gives CSARGQRLETQYF. The genes are TRBV20-1 and TRBJ2-5, with TRBD1 as a possible D gene (5 bases). Germline loops: CDR1 DFQATT, CDR2 SNEGSKA (reference sequence). V was cut by 3 bases and J by 4 bases, with 12 bases left in between. This CDR3 contains 13 residues.

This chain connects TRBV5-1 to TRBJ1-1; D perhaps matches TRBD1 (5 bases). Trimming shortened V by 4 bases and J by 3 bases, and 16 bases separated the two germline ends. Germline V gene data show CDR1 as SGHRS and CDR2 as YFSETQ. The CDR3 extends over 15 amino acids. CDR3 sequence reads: CASSGGGNRYTEAFF. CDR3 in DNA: TGCGCCAGCAGCGGGGGGGGGAACCGATACACTGAAGCTTTCTTT.

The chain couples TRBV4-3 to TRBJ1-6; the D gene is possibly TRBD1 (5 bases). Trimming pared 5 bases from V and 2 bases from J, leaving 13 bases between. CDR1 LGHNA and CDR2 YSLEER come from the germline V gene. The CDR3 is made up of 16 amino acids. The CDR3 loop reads CASSSGAGTYNSPLHF. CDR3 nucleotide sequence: TGCGCCAGCAGCTCCGGGGCCGGGACCTATAATTCACCCCTCCACTTT.

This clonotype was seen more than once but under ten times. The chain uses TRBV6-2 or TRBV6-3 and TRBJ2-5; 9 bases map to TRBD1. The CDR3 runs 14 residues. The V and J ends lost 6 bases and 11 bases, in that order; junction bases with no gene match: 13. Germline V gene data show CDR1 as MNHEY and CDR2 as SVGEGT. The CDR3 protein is CASSTGTGYNEQYF. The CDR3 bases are TGTGCCAGCAGCACCGGGACAGGGTACAATGAGCAGTACTTC.

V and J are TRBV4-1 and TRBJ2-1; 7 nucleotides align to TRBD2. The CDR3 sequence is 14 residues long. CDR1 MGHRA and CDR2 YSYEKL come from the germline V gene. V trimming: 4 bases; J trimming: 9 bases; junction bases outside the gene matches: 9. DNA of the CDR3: TGCGCCAGCAGCCCATTCGAAGCGGGGCGTGAGCAGTTCTTC. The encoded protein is CASSPFEAGREQFF.

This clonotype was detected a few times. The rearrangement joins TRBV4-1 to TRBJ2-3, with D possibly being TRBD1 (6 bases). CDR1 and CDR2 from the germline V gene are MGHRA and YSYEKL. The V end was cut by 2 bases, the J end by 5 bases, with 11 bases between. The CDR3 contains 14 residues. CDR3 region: CASSQIGTKDTQYF. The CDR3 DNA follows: TGCGCCAGCAGCCAAATCGGGACAAAAGATACGCAGTATTTT.

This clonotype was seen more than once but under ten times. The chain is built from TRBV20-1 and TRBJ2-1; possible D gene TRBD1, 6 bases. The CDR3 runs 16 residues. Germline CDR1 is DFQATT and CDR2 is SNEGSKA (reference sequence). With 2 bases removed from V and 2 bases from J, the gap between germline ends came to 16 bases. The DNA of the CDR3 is TGCAGTGCTAGAAAACAGGGCGAGTCCCCCTACAATGAGCAGTTCTTC. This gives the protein CSARKQGESPYNEQFF.

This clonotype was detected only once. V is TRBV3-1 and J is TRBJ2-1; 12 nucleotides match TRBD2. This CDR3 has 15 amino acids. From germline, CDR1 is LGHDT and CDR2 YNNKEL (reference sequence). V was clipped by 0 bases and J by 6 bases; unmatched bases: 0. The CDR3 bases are TGTGCCAGCAGCCAAGAACTAGCGGGAGGCAATGAGCAGTTCTTC. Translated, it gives CASSQELAGGNEQFF.

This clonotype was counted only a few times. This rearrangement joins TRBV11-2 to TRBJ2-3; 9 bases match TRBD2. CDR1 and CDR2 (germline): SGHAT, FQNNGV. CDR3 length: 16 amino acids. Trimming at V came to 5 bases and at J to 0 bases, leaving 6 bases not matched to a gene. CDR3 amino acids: CASSARGRVSTDTQYF. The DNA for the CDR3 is TGTGCCAGCAGCGCCCGCGGGAGGGTTAGCACAGATACGCAGTATTTT.

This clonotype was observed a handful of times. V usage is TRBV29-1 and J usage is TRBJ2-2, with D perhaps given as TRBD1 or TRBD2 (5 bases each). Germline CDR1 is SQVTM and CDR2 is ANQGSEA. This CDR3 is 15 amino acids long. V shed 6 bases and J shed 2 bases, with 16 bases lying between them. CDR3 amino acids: CSVRSGRSNTGELFF. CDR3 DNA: TGCAGCGTCCGATCGGGACGCTCAAACACCGGGGAGCTGTTTTTT.

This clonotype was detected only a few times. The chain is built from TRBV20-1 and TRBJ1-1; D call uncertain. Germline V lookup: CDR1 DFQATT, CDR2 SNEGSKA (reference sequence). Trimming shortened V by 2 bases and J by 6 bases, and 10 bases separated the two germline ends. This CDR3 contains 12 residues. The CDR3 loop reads CSARPDGPEAFF. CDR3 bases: TGCAGTGCTAGACCGGACGGGCCTGAAGCTTTCTTT.

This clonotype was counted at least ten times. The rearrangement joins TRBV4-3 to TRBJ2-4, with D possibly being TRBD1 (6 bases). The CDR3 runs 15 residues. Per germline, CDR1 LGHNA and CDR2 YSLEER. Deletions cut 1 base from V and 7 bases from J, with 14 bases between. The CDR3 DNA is TGCGCCAGCAGCCAAGGAATACAGGGAACCAACATTCAGTACTTC. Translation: CASSQGIQGTNIQYF.